These 20 T cell receptor beta chains were sequenced from one sample in a study of OX40 agonist ivuxolimab in advanced cancers. Repertoires were generated with immunoSEQ multiplex PCR, while TCRdb's copy carries only in-frame clones and drops some. The table shows tens of thousands of clones, with about 90% occurring only once. Material: CD4+ or CD8+ T cells sorted from blood, obtained in a trial of the OX40 agonist ivuxolimab. The source of these receptors is an adult with an advanced solid tumor such as melanoma, head and neck, liver or kidney cancer.

CDR3 sequence (DNA): TGTGCCAGCAGAAAGCGGCTCGGCACAGATACGCAGTATTTT. It encodes CASRKRLGTDTQYF. The chain carries TRBV27 and TRBJ2-3, with D perhaps matching TRBD2 (5 bases). Germline lookup yields CDR1 MNHEY and CDR2 SMNVEV (reference sequence). The V gene lost 6 bases and the J gene lost 1 base, with 11 bases spanning the gap. This CDR3 has 14 residues.

This clone was observed a few times. The rearrangement links TRBV7-2 to TRBJ1-5; no definite D call. This CDR3 has 12 residues. Germline V gene lookup returns CDR1 SGHTA and CDR2 FQGNSA. Trimming left V 5 bases short and J 0 bases short, with 2 bases between. CDR3 DNA: TGTGCCAGCAGCCATAGCAATCAGCCCCAGCATTTT. This translates into CASSHSNQPQHF.

This clone was observed a single time. The rearrangement links TRBV4-1 to TRBJ2-1, with D hard to call. The germline V and J ends were trimmed by 0 bases and 0 bases, with 18 bases remaining between them. The CDR3 loop spans 19 amino acids. CDR1 MGHRA and CDR2 YSYEKL come from the germline V gene. This CDR3 is CASSQDPDSAPNSYNEQFF. CDR3 DNA sequence: TGCGCCAGCAGCCAAGATCCCGATTCAGCTCCTAACTCCTACAATGAGCAGTTCTTC.

This chain links TRBV30 with TRBJ1-5; unclear D gene. Looked up from germline, CDR1 is GTSNPN and CDR2 is SVGIG (reference sequence). The CDR3 consists of 14 residues. Trimming took 2 bases from V and 1 from J, leaving 9 bases between them. CDR3 bases: TGTGCCTGGAGTCATGGTCGGAGCAATCAGCCCCAGCATTTT. Encoded protein: CAWSHGRSNQPQHF.

The V gene is TRBV2, the J gene TRBJ2-3; D gene unclear. V was trimmed by 9 bases and J by 0 bases, leaving 19 bases between them. The CDR3 runs 16 residues. Germline CDR1 SNHLY, CDR2 FYNNEI. The CDR3 region is CASSVSVADSTDTQYF. In nucleotides, the CDR3 is TGTGCCAGTTCCGTTTCGGTAGCAGATAGCACAGATACGCAGTATTTT.

This clone was counted a single time. The rearrangement links TRBV30 to TRBJ1-5; D possibly corresponds to TRBD1 (5 bases). V gave up 5 bases and J gave up 2 bases, with 16 bases separating them. From germline, CDR1 is GTSNPN and CDR2 SVGIG (reference sequence). CDR3 length: 15 amino acids. The DNA of the CDR3 is TGTGCCTGGTCAAGGCGGGGAGGGGGCAATCAGCCCCAGCATTTT. This translates into CAWSRRGGGNQPQHF.

The rearrangement uses TRBV27 and TRBJ1-6; D is undetermined. This CDR3 contains 12 residues. Trimming left V 7 bases short and J 4 bases short, with 5 bases between. Germline lookup yields CDR1 MNHEY and CDR2 SMNVEV (reference sequence). The CDR3 here is CASTAYNSPLHF. CDR3 sequence (DNA): TGTGCCAGCACCGCATATAATTCACCCCTCCACTTT.

The chain uses TRBV7-9 and TRBJ1-5; TRBD1 matches at 10 bases. Germline CDR1 reads SEHNR; CDR2 reads FQNEAQ (reference sequence). The CDR3 length is 15 residues. Trimming cost V 1 base and J 7 bases; bases outside gene matches: 4. The CDR3 protein is CASSLGQGAWQPQHF. The CDR3 nucleotides are TGTGCCAGCAGCTTAGGACAGGGGGCCTGGCAGCCCCAGCATTTT. Full variable domain (rest looked up from reference TRBV7-9 and TRBJ1-5): DTGVSQNPRHKITKRGQNVTFRCDPISEHNRLYWYRQTLGQGPEFLTYFQNEAQLEKSRLLSDRFSAERPKGSFSTLEIQRTEQGDSAMYLCASSLGQGAWQPQHFGDGTRLSIL.

The gene calls are TRBV7-8 and TRBJ2-1; TRBD1 is a possible D gene (6 bases). Germline V CDR1 and CDR2: SGHVS, FQNEAQ. The V end was cut by 6 bases, the J end by 0 bases, with 12 bases between. CDR3 length: 15 amino acids. The CDR3 bases are TGTGCCAGCAGTCAACAGGGTAGCTCCTACAATGAGCAGTTCTTC. Translating gives CASSQQGSSYNEQFF.

This clone was seen more than once but under ten times. This specimen includes other DNA sequences encoding the same CDR3. The chain is built from TRBV30 and TRBJ1-5; D is unresolved. V gave up 0 bases and J gave up 5 bases, with 8 bases separating them. This CDR3 is 13 amino acids long. CDR1 is GTSNPN, CDR2 SVGIG, per germline (reference sequence). DNA of the CDR3: TGTGCCTGGAGTGTACGGGGAGATCAGCCCCAGCATTTT. It encodes CAWSVRGDQPQHF.

Sample share makes this clone medium-sized (0.01 to 0.1%). The chain couples TRBV10-3 to TRBJ1-6; D gene uncertain. V was trimmed by 0 bases and J by 3 bases, leaving 3 bases between them. In germline, CDR1 is ENHRY, CDR2 SYGVKD. CDR3 length: 14 amino acids. The CDR3 nucleotides read TGTGCCATCAGTGAGTCTTTCTATAATTCACCCCTCCACTTT. It specifies CAISESFYNSPLHF.

The chain couples TRBV15 to TRBJ2-3; D is possibly TRBD2 (6 bases). CDR1 LNHNV and CDR2 YYDKDF come from the germline V gene (reference sequence). Trimming shortened V by 2 bases and J by 2 bases, and 20 bases separated the two germline ends. The CDR3 totals 18 residues. The CDR3 nucleotides are TGTGCCACCAGCAGATACTCGGGTGTCGGAGGGCCCACAGATACGCAGTATTTT. It codes for CATSRYSGVGGPTDTQYF.

As DNA, the CDR3 is TGTGCCAGCAGTTCCTTTGGAAACACCATATATTTT. It yields the protein CASSSFGNTIYF. The rearrangement joins TRBV27 to TRBJ1-3, with D uncertain. The length of the CDR3 is 12 residues. The V end lost 4 bases, the J end lost 3 bases, and 4 bases lay between the germline ends. CDR1 and CDR2 from the germline V gene are MNHEY and SMNVEV (reference sequence).

This clone came up a few times. This chain joins TRBV30 and TRBJ1-1; 11 nucleotides line up with TRBD1. V gave up 5 bases and J gave up 7 bases; unmatched junction bases: 3. Germline V lookup: CDR1 GTSNPN, CDR2 SVGIG (reference sequence). The CDR3 runs 12 residues. CDR3 residues: CAWGTGGVEAFF. The CDR3 coding sequence is TGTGCCTGGGGGACAGGGGGTGTTGAAGCTTTCTTT.

V and J are TRBV10-3 and TRBJ1-1; D remains ambiguous. Trimming took off 6 bases at V and 1 base at J, with 3 bases between the two ends. Germline assignment: CDR1 ENHRY and CDR2 SYGVKD. The CDR3 has 11 residues. The CDR3 region is CAISKNTEAFF. The CDR3 coding sequence is TGTGCCATCAGCAAGAACACTGAAGCTTTCTTT.

This chain links TRBV9 with TRBJ1-4; D might be TRBD1 (5 bases). The V end lost 2 bases, the J end lost 6 bases, and 14 bases lay between the germline ends. Per the germline V gene, CDR1 is SGDLS and CDR2 is YYNGEE. This CDR3 has 15 residues. The CDR3, as DNA: TGTGCCAGCAGCGTGACGGGGCTAAAAGATGAAAAACTGTTTTTT. This codes for CASSVTGLKDEKLFF.

The chain couples TRBV6-4 to TRBJ2-1; a weak D match, TRBD1 (6 bases). This CDR3 is 18 amino acids long. Germline loops: CDR1 MRHNA, CDR2 SNTAGT. The V and J ends lost 0 bases and 6 bases respectively, with 21 bases between them. CDR3 loop: CASSDSPTSGHLRNEQFF. DNA for the CDR3: TGTGCCAGCAGTGACTCGCCGACTTCGGGACACCTCCGCAATGAGCAGTTCTTC.

CDR3 in amino acids: CAWSNPTDSFFLHGYTF. CDR3 nucleotide sequence: TGTGCCTGGAGTAATCCCACTGACAGCTTTTTTTTGCATGGCTACACCTTC. The J gene is TRBJ1-2, the V gene TRBV30; possibly TRBD1 for D (5 bases). This CDR3 comprises 17 residues. CDR1 is GTSNPN and CDR2 is SVGIG in the germline V gene (reference sequence). V dropped 2 bases and J dropped 6 bases, with 25 bases sitting between them.

The chain combines TRBV2 with TRBJ1-2; unclear D gene. This CDR3 is built from 12 residues. V lost 7 bases and J 11 bases, leaving 17 bases between the germline ends. Germline loops: CDR1 SNHLY, CDR2 FYNNEI. CDR3 in amino acids: CASMGSWAGYTF. The CDR3 nucleotides are TGTGCCAGCATGGGCAGTTGGGCTGGTTACACCTTC.

The gene calls are TRBV4-3 and TRBJ2-6; TRBD2 might be the D (5 bases). Germline values: CDR1 LGHNA, CDR2 YSLEER. The CDR3 is 19 amino acids. Trimming removed 4 bases from V and 4 bases from J, with 23 bases in between. DNA of the CDR3: TGCGCCAGCAGCCGCTTCCCGCTACGGGGTTGGGAGGGGGCCAACGTCCTGACTTTC. Amino acid sequence: CASSRFPLRGWEGANVLTF.